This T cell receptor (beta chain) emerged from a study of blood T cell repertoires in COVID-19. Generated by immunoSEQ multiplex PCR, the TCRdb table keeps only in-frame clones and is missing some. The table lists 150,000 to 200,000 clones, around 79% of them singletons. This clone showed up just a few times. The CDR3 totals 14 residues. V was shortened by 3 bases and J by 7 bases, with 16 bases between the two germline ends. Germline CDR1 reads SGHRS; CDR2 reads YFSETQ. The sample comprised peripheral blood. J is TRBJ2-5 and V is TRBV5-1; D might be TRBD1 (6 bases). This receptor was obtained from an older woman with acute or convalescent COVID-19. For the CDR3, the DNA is TGCGCCAGCAGCTCTAACAGGGATCTAGGGACCCAGTACTTC. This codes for CASSSNRDLGTQYF.